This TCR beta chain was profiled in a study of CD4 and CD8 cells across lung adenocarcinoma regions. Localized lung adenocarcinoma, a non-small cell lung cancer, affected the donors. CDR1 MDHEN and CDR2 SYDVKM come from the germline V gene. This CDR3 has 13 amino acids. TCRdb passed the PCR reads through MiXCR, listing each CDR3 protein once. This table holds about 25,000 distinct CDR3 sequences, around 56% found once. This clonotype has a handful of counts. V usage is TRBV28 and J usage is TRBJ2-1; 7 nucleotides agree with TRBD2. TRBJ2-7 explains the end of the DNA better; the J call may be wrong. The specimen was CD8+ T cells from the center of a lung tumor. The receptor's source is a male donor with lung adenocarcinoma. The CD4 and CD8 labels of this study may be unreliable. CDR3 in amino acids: CATLGGEPLEQYF. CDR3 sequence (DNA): TGTGCCACCCTTGGGGGGGAACCCCTCGAGCAGTACTTC.